The 15 T cell receptor beta chains given below trace back to one sample, sequenced in a study of T-cell reconstitution after alpha-beta-depleted transplantation in children. Researchers prepared the TCRbeta library using unique molecular identifiers, the study reports. TCRdb re-called the PCR reads with MiXCR, one entry per CDR3 protein. The repertoire holds around 700,000 distinct CDR3 sequences, around 13% seen once, with around 0.8% in the top ten. Source: PBMCs, taken before TCRalphabeta/CD19-depleted stem cell transplant. All receptors derive from a girl under 10 years old with congenital amegakaryocytic thrombocytopenia, due to receive a stem cell transplant.

This clonotype turned up a few times. The rearrangement links TRBV5-1 to TRBJ2-7, with TRBD2 matching over 8 bases. The J segment lost 1 base and the V segment lost 4 bases, leaving 10 bases of the junction unmatched. CDR3 length: 16 amino acids. CDR1 is SGHRS, CDR2 YFSETQ, per germline. As DNA, the CDR3 is TGCGCCAGCAGCCTCACCGGGACTAGGGGGTCCTACGAGCAGTACTTC. Protein: CASSLTGTRGSYEQYF. Combining the CDR3 with reference TRBV5-1 and TRBJ2-7 gives the whole variable domain KAGVTQTPRYLIKTRGQQVTLSCSPISGHRSVSWYQQTPGQGLQFLFEYFSETQRNKGNFPGRFSGRQFSNSRSEMNVSTLELGDSALYLCASSLTGTRGSYEQYFGPGTRLTVT.

The gene calls are TRBV7-9 and TRBJ2-3; 7 bases are a match to TRBD2. This CDR3 is 15 amino acids long. The J segment lost 4 bases and the V segment lost 1 base, leaving 5 bases of the junction unmatched. Per germline, CDR1 SEHNR and CDR2 FQNEAQ (reference sequence). CDR3 nucleotide sequence: TGTGCCAGCAGCTTAGGACGGGAGGTCCCAGATACGCAGTATTTT. This sequence encodes CASSLGREVPDTQYF.

This clonotype turned up a few times. The rearrangement uses TRBV27 and TRBJ2-1; 9 bases map to TRBD1. Unmatched junction bases numbered 16, after V lost 6 bases and J lost 7 bases. This CDR3 contains 17 residues. The V gene's germline CDR1 is MNHEY and CDR2 SMNVEV (reference sequence). CDR3 DNA sequence: TGTGCCAGCAGAAATCCGGGACAGGGATTGGGTGGGAATGAGCAGTTCTTC. Translated, it gives CASRNPGQGLGGNEQFF.

The table lists this clonotype with many counts. This sequence joins TRBV20-1 and TRBJ2-1; D gene ambiguous. The germline V gene encodes CDR1 DFQATT and CDR2 SNEGSKA (reference sequence). Trimming stripped 3 bases from V and 6 bases from J, with 6 bases between. The CDR3 loop spans 11 amino acids. The CDR3 loop is CSASSINEQFF. CDR3 coding DNA: TGCAGTGCTAGTTCGATCAATGAGCAGTTCTTC.

The chain couples TRBV5-1 to TRBJ2-3; D remains ambiguous. The CDR3 is 15 amino acids. Germline loops: CDR1 SGHRS, CDR2 YFSETQ. Trimming took off 0 bases at V and 0 bases at J, with 8 bases between the two ends. The CDR3 is CASSLEVTSTDTQYF. Here the CDR3 DNA reads TGCGCCAGCAGCTTGGAGGTAACTAGCACAGATACGCAGTATTTT.

This clonotype has more than one count but fewer than ten. This rearrangement joins TRBV5-1 to TRBJ2-7; D unresolved. V was cut by 0 bases and J by 10 bases, with 14 bases left in between. CDR1 is SGHRS, CDR2 YFSETQ, per germline. The CDR3 length is 13 residues. The CDR3 sequence is CASSLAHLSDQYF. In DNA, the CDR3 is TGCGCCAGCAGCTTGGCCCATCTCTCGGACCAGTACTTC. Complete variable domain (other parts from reference TRBV5-1 and TRBJ2-7): KAGVTQTPRYLIKTRGQQVTLSCSPISGHRSVSWYQQTPGQGLQFLFEYFSETQRNKGNFPGRFSGRQFSNSRSEMNVSTLELGDSALYLCASSLAHLSDQYFGPGTRLTVT.

The rearrangement uses TRBV20-1 and TRBJ2-7, with 7 bases identical to TRBD2. J lost 0 bases, V lost 6 bases, and 5 bases had no gene match. The V gene's germline CDR1 is DFQATT and CDR2 SNEGSKA (reference sequence). The CDR3 length is 13 residues. As DNA, the CDR3 is TGCAGTGCCGCTAGCGGTAGCTCCTACGAGCAGTACTTC. It translates to CSAASGSSYEQYF.

As concerns this clonotype: This may come from a read error, since a much larger clone is one base off. The gene calls are TRBV29-1 and TRBJ2-1, with 11 bases lining up with TRBD2. Germline loops: CDR1 SQVTM, CDR2 ANQGSEA. The length of the CDR3 is 16 residues. Germline trimming cut 3 bases from V and 0 bases from J; bases unmatched to any gene: 4. CDR3 DNA sequence: TGCAGCGTTGATGGACTAGCGGGTTTCTCCTACAATGAGCAGTTCTTC. Translating gives CSVDGLAGFSYNEQFF.

This clonotype appeared many times. This chain links TRBV20-1 with TRBJ1-6; D may be TRBD1 (5 bases). V lost 1 base to trimming and J lost 8 bases, with 18 bases between them. This CDR3 comprises 16 residues. Germline-derived CDR1 and CDR2 are DFQATT and SNEGSKA (reference sequence). The CDR3 region is CSARGVTVIGDSPLHF. In DNA, the CDR3 is TGCAGTGCTAGAGGTGTGACAGTCATCGGGGATTCACCCCTCCACTTT.

Ten or more counts support this clonotype. The chain links TRBV10-3 to TRBJ2-7; no clear D. The CDR3 contains 14 residues. Germline values: CDR1 ENHRY, CDR2 SYGVKD. Between the trimmed V and J ends, which lost 8 bases and 2 bases, there was a span of 16 bases. CDR3 residues: CAIDSGSEAYEQYF. CDR3 nucleotide sequence: TGTGCCATCGATTCTGGCTCCGAGGCCTACGAGCAGTACTTC.

This clonotype has a count of ten or more. The CDR3: CASSLTPDRGLYF. The DNA of the CDR3 is TGTGCCAGCAGCTTAACTCCGGACAGGGGTCTGTACTTC. The chain combines TRBV7-9 with TRBJ2-4, with 9 bases matching TRBD1. Per germline, CDR1 SEHNR and CDR2 FQNEAQ (reference sequence). CDR3 length equals 13 residues. V trimming: 2 bases; J trimming: 15 bases; junction bases outside the gene matches: 8.

This clonotype was seen at least ten times. The V call is TRBV4-1, the J call TRBJ2-1, with 7 bases identical to TRBD2. The V and J ends lost 3 bases and 1 base, in that order; junction bases with no gene match: 3. CDR3 length equals 15 residues. Germline assignment: CDR1 MGHRA and CDR2 YSYEKL. CDR3 nucleotide sequence: TGCGCCAGCAGCCACCAGCGGGGATCCTACAATGAGCAGTTCTTC. This encodes CASSHQRGSYNEQFF.

CDR3 DNA sequence: TGTGCCAGCAGCGTCACGGCTGACTTCGAGCAGTACTTC. The encoded protein is CASSVTADFEQYF. The chain recombines TRBV11-1 with TRBJ2-7; unclear D gene. The ends were cut back, 5 bases at V and 6 bases at J, with 14 bases in the middle. Per the germline V gene, CDR1 is SGHAT and CDR2 is FQDESV (reference sequence). This CDR3 has 13 amino acids.

The chain employs TRBV5-1 and TRBJ2-3; D is possibly TRBD2 (5 bases). In germline, CDR1 is SGHRS, CDR2 YFSETQ. V lost 4 bases and J 2 bases, leaving 20 bases between the germline ends. CDR3 length: 17 amino acids. The CDR3, as DNA: TGCGCCAGCAGCCTGACTATGGACGGCACCCCCACAGATACGCAGTATTTT. Its translation: CASSLTMDGTPTDTQYF.

The rearrangement uses TRBV4-2 and TRBJ2-2; no clear D. Germline loops: CDR1 LGHNA, CDR2 YNFKEQ. V lost 4 bases, J lost 7 bases, and 13 bases lay in between. This CDR3 has 14 residues. The CDR3 sequence is CASSPGRLGGELFF. For the CDR3, the DNA is TGTGCCAGCAGCCCCGGACGGCTCGGCGGGGAGCTGTTTTTT.